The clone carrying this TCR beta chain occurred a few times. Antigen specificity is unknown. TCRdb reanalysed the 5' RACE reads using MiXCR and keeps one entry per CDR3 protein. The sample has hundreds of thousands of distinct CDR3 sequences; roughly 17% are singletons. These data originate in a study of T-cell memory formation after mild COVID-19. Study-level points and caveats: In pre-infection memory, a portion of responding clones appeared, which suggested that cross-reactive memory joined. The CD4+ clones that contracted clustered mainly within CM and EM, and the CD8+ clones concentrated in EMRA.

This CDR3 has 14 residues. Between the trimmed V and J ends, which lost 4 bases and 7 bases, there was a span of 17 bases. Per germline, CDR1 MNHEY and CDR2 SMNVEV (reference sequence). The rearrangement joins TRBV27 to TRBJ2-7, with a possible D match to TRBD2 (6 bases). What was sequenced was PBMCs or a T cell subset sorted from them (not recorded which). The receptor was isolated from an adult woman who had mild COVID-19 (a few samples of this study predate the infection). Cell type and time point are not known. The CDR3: CASSSGGIPWEQYF. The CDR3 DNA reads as TGTGCCAGCAGTTCCGGGGGAATCCCCTGGGAGCAGTACTTC.